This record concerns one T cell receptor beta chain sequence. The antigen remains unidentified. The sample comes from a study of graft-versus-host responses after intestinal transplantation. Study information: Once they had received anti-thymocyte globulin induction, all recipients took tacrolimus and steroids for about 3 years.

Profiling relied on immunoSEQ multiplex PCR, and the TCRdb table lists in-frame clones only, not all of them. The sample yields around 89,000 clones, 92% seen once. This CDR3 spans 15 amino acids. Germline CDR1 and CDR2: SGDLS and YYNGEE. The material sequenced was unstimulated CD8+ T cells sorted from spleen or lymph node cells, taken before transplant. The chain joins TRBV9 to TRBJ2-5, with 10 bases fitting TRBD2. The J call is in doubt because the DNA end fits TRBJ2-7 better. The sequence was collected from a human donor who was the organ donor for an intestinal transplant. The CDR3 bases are TGTGCCAGCAGCGTAGATAGCGGGGGGCCCTACGAGCAGTACTTC. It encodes CASSVDSGGPYEQYF.